The source of this T cell receptor (beta chain) is a study of T cell responses to AZD1222 COVID-19 vaccine. For the study at large: Doses given second, at about 4 or about 12 weeks, were pooled.

A few counts support this clone. What it binds is not known. The V and J ends lost 3 bases and 5 bases respectively, with 13 bases between them. CDR3 length: 14 amino acids. CDR1 and CDR2 (germline): LNHDA, SQIVND (reference sequence). General study findings and limits: Seropositivity was recorded at baseline in only 6 or 7 AZD1222 recipients.

Produced via immunoSEQ multiplex PCR; TCRdb's table is partial and in-frame only. Among some 120,000 clones listed, 88% were seen once. The V and J genes are TRBV19 and TRBJ2-5; D is possibly TRBD1 (5 bases). The clonotype was recovered from an adult in good health. This sample comprised peripheral blood, obtained on day 0 of AZD1222 vaccination. CDR3 nucleotide sequence: TGTGCCAGTAGTATTAATAAAGGGGTGGAGACCCAGTACTTC. It yields the protein CASSINKGVETQYF.